Following are 3 T cell receptor beta chains from one sample sequenced in a study of post-analysis software for immune sequencing data (dated by TCRdb to the mid-2010s). Their antigen targets remain unknown. The library was built by means of PCR. The data were produced on an Illumina HiSeq 2500. Unique molecular identifiers were incorporated into TCR beta cDNA libraries to reduce PCR and sequencing biases. TCRdb reran the public reads through fastp at Q25 and MiXCR, keeping productive beta chains. Every distinct CDR3 protein forms one entry, paired with its most common genes and DNA. In this sample the table shows about 430,000 distinct CDR3 sequences, 30% to 45% of which occur a single time. The leading ten clones occupy 7.6% of the sample. The full study reports these points: Patients showed significantly higher frequencies than controls for a few TRBV segments, among them TRBV5-6, TRBV5-1 and TRBV20-1.

The specimen was blood. These receptors all come from a girl aged 2 to 9 with multiple sclerosis.

V is TRBV25-1 and J is TRBJ2-7; 11 bases fit TRBD2. CDR3 length equals 13 residues. The V gene end was trimmed by 6 bases and the J gene end by 12 bases; junction bases not matched to a gene: 10. The germline gives CDR1 MGHDK, CDR2 SYGVNS. The CDR3 region is CASRGGIAGGPYF. The CDR3, as DNA: TGTGCCAGCAGGGGGGGTATAGCGGGAGGGCCGTACTTC.

The chain uses TRBV12-3 or TRBV12-4 and TRBJ1-2; weak D call: TRBD1 (5 bases). The CDR3 sequence is 14 residues long. The ends were cut back, 4 bases at V and 2 bases at J, with 11 bases in the middle. CDR3 sequence reads: CASSSQARNYGYTF. The CDR3 DNA is TGTGCCAGCAGTTCACAGGCGAGAAACTATGGCTACACCTTC.

The chain combines TRBV20-1 with TRBJ1-5, with TRBD1 as a possible D gene (6 bases). Germline CDR1 and CDR2: DFQATT and SNEGSKA (reference sequence). The length of the CDR3 is 16 residues. V dropped 0 bases and J dropped 5 bases, with 17 bases sitting between them. The CDR3 here is CSARDLPARGYQPQHF. CDR3 DNA: TGCAGTGCTAGAGATCTCCCGGCCAGGGGCTATCAGCCCCAGCATTTT.